The next 13 T cell receptor beta chains were all read from a single sample in a study of technical replicates of blood from several donors (dated by TCRdb to about 2017). The method was the immunoSEQ multiplex PCR assay. TCRdb mirrors the immuneACCESS table, restricted to in-frame sequences. Some clones are absent from its copies; in checked studies, under half trace to an unresolved V gene, and the reason for the others is unknown. The sample includes about 89,000 clones, with roughly 94% observed a single time. The ten top clones hold around 0.23% of the sample. Material: T cells isolated from PBMCs. These receptors came from a human donor in good health.

The V call is TRBV27, the J call TRBJ2-3; D is possibly TRBD2 (6 bases). This CDR3 region has 14 residues. Germline CDR1 is MNHEY and CDR2 is SMNVEV (reference sequence). Trimming left V 3 bases short and J 6 bases short, with 13 bases between. CDR3 bases: TGTGCCAGCAGTTTGGAGGGCTACGTGGATACGCAGTATTTT. Encoded protein: CASSLEGYVDTQYF.

This chain uses TRBV7-9 with TRBJ1-2, with D hard to call. Trimming removed 0 bases from V and 2 bases from J, with 10 bases in between. The CDR3 has 15 residues. Germline CDR1 SEHNR, CDR2 FQNEAQ (reference sequence). Here the CDR3 reads CASSLANGLNYGYTF. The CDR3 DNA sequence: TGTGCCAGCAGCTTAGCCAATGGGCTCAACTATGGCTACACCTTC.

The chain couples TRBV5-1 to TRBJ1-6, with TRBD1 matching 7 bases. With V trimmed by 0 bases and J by 5 bases, 11 bases remained unmatched. Germline CDR1 is SGHRS and CDR2 is YFSETQ. This CDR3 has 18 amino acids. In DNA form, the CDR3 reads TGCGCCAGCAGCTTGGCGACCCTTGGGACAGCAGATAATTCACCCCTCCACTTT. This encodes CASSLATLGTADNSPLHF.

The CDR3 DNA follows: TGTGCCAGCAGCTTAGCGCGGCTCATGAACACTGAAGCTTTCTTT. Amino acids: CASSLARLMNTEAFF. The J gene is TRBJ1-1, the V gene TRBV7-8; D ambiguous. This CDR3 comprises 15 residues. Trimming removed 0 bases from V and 0 bases from J, with 8 bases in between. CDR1 and CDR2 (germline): SGHVS, FQNEAQ.

The CDR3 nucleotides read TGTGCCAGCAGCTTTAGGGACAGGGTCCCTGAAGCTTTCTTT. It yields the protein CASSFRDRVPEAFF. This sequence joins TRBV5-8 and TRBJ1-1, with TRBD1 matching over 9 bases. The CDR3 sequence is 14 residues long. Trimming took 2 bases from V and 6 from J; bases not matched to a gene: 5. Per germline, CDR1 SGHTS and CDR2 YDEGEE. The variable domain in full, with the rest retrieved from reference TRBV5-8 and TRBJ1-1, is EAGVTQSPTHLIKTRGQQATLRCSPISGHTSVYWYQQALGLGLQFLLWYDEGEERNRGNFPPRFSGRQFPNYSSELNVNALELEDSALYLCASSFRDRVPEAFFGQGTRLTVV.

The chain is built from TRBV28 and TRBJ1-1; possible D gene TRBD1, 5 bases. Between the trimmed V and J ends, which lost 11 bases and 4 bases, there was a span of 14 bases. The germline gives CDR1 MDHEN, CDR2 SYDVKM. The CDR3 has 12 residues. The CDR3 spells CAVRGRGTEAFF. The CDR3, as DNA: TGTGCCGTCAGAGGGAGGGGCACTGAAGCTTTCTTT.

This clone was detected only a few times. V is TRBV4-1 and J is TRBJ1-1, with D perhaps TRBD1 (5 bases). Per germline, CDR1 MGHRA and CDR2 YSYEKL. CDR3 length: 14 amino acids. Trimming removed 2 bases from V and 2 bases from J, with 9 bases in between. The CDR3 region has the DNA TGCGCCAGCAGCCAAACAGGCGGCAACACTGAAGCTTTCTTT. This encodes CASSQTGGNTEAFF.

The count of this clone is one. This chain uses TRBV29-1 with TRBJ2-1; 8 bases line up with TRBD2. The CDR3 runs to 17 residues. CDR1 is SQVTM, CDR2 ANQGSEA, per germline. Losses at the gene ends were 3 bases for V and 4 bases for J; bases not matched to a gene: 14. The CDR3 bases are TGCAGCGTTGAGCCAGCGGGAGAGGTCGACGCATACAATGAGCAGTTCTTC. This sequence encodes CSVEPAGEVDAYNEQFF.

The chain links TRBV6-1 to TRBJ1-2, with D hard to call. V dropped 2 bases and J dropped 0 bases, with 19 bases sitting between them. Germline V gene lookup returns CDR1 MNHNS and CDR2 SASEGT. The CDR3 is made up of 18 amino acids. The CDR3 nucleotides are TGTGCCAGCAGTGAAATGATGGCAGCGAATCTAGCTAACTATGGCTACACCTTC. Translating it yields CASSEMMAANLANYGYTF.

The rearrangement links TRBV5-1 to TRBJ2-7; TRBD1 aligns across 9 bases. CDR1 and CDR2 (germline): SGHRS, YFSETQ. This CDR3 spans 16 amino acids. The V segment lost 4 bases and the J segment 1 base; nucleotides outside the gene matches: 9. CDR3 nucleotide sequence: TGCGCCAGCAGCCCGAGGGACAGGGTAGGGTCCTACGAGCAGTACTTC. Encoded protein: CASSPRDRVGSYEQYF.

In its sample, this clone was seen once. The chain carries TRBV6-5 and TRBJ1-1; possibly TRBD1 for D (5 bases). CDR3 length equals 13 residues. The V end was cut by 8 bases, the J end by 0 bases, with 10 bases between. Germline V gene sequence: CDR1 MNHEY, CDR2 SVGAGI. CDR3 DNA sequence: TGTGCCAGCTATAACAGGATGAACACTGAAGCTTTCTTT. Protein product: CASYNRMNTEAFF.

The CDR3 protein is CASSYFSGVSYEQYF. DNA for the CDR3: TGCGCCAGCAGCTATTTTAGCGGGGTCTCCTACGAGCAGTACTTC. The gene calls are TRBV4-1 and TRBJ2-7; 8 nucleotides agree with TRBD2. V lost 5 bases, J lost 0 bases, and 6 bases stayed unmatched. Germline V lookup: CDR1 MGHRA, CDR2 YSYEKL. The CDR3 totals 15 residues.

The sample holds one count of this clone. V and J are TRBV27 and TRBJ2-7; weak D call: TRBD1 (5 bases). This CDR3 has 19 residues. Germline loops: CDR1 MNHEY, CDR2 SMNVEV (reference sequence). Between the trimmed V and J ends, which lost 0 bases and 2 bases, there was a span of 23 bases. The CDR3 protein is CASSLSFRLHGHSPYEQYF. In nucleotides, the CDR3 is TGTGCCAGCAGTTTATCGTTCCGTTTGCATGGACATTCGCCCTACGAGCAGTACTTC.